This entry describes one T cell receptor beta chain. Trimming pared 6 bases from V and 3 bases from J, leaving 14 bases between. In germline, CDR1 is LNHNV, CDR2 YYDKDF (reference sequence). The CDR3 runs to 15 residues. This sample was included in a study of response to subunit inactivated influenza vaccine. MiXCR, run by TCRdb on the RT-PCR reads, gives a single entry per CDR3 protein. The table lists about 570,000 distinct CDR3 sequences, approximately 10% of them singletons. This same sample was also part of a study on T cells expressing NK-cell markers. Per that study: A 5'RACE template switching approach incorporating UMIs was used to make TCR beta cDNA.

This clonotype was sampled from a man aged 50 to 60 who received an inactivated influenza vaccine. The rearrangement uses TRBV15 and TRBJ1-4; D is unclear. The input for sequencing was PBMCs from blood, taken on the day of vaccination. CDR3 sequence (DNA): TGTGCCACCAGTATGGACCGGCGGGCTAATGAAAAACTGTTTTTT. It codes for CATSMDRRANEKLFF.